This passage covers 18 T cell receptor beta chains from one sample sequenced in a study of T cells in women clearing cervical HPV infection. Profiling relied on immunoSEQ multiplex PCR, and the TCRdb table lists in-frame clones only, not all of them. The repertoire table contains roughly 48,000 clones. Sequencing was carried out using blood buffy coat. All receptors derive from a woman aged 18 to 75 with a cervical HPV16 infection that either progressed to CIN3+ or cleared (not recorded which).

Of note for this clone: The read terminates 3 residues before the CDR3 end, so the remaining end is supplied by the germline J gene. The rearrangement links TRBV7-2 to TRBJ2-7, with D perhaps TRBD2 (7 bases). Trimming took 3 bases from V and 3 from J, leaving 15 bases between them. The CDR3 sequence is 15 residues long. The germline V gene encodes CDR1 SGHTA and CDR2 FQGNSA. The CDR3 bases that were read are TGTGCCAGCAGCTTGTGGGGGGGCCTTCTCTACGAG. Translation gives CASSLWGGLLYE. In full, the CDR3 is CASSLWGGLLYEQYF.

To note about this clone: The CDR3 end is not reached by the read, which stops 3 residues before it; the germline J gene fills it in. The J gene is TRBJ2-5, the V gene TRBV11-2; 7 nucleotides match TRBD2. CDR1 and CDR2 from the germline V gene are SGHAT and FQNNGV. The J segment lost 5 bases and the V segment lost 5 bases, leaving 5 bases of the junction unmatched. The CDR3 contains 13 residues. Here the CDR3 reads CASSISGVETQYF. The sequenced CDR3 bases are TGTGCCAGCAGCATAAGCGGGGTGGAGACC.

Of note for this clone: The DNA ends 3 residues before the CDR3 does, and the rest of the CDR3 is filled in from the germline J gene. This chain connects TRBV18 to TRBJ1-1; 8 bases line up with TRBD1. V was clipped by 5 bases and J by 7 bases; unmatched bases: 6. The germline CDR1 and CDR2 sequences are KGHSH and LQKENI. The CDR3 covers 13 residues. The DNA read from the CDR3 is TGTGCCAGCTCAGACGGACAGGGCAATGAA. Translated: CASSDGQGNE. The entire CDR3 protein is CASSDGQGNEAFF.

For this clone: The read ends 3 residues early relative to the CDR3; the germline J gene fills the gap. This chain connects TRBV19 to TRBJ2-1; TRBD1 is a possible D gene (7 bases). The V gene lost 5 bases and the J gene lost 1 base, with 9 bases spanning the gap. The CDR3 length is 14 residues. Germline V CDR1 and CDR2: LNHDA, SQIVND (reference sequence). CDR3 region: CASSPGGSYNEQFF. The sequenced CDR3 bases are TGTGCCAGTAGTCCAGGGGGGTCCTACAATGAG.

As concerns this clone: The DNA ends 3 residues before the CDR3 does, and the rest of the CDR3 is filled in from the germline J gene. The chain has TRBV5-1 and TRBJ2-3; 10 bases fit TRBD2. Germline CDR1 reads SGHRS; CDR2 reads YFSETQ. The CDR3 runs to 15 residues. Trimming removed 3 bases from V and 0 bases from J; junction bases left unmatched: 1. The sequenced CDR3 bases are TGCGCCAGCAGCTCGACTAGCGGGAGCACAGATACG. Residues: CASSSTSGSTDT. The entire CDR3 reads CASSSTSGSTDTQYF.

Note on this clone: The observed sequence ends 3 residues before the CDR3 terminus, with the missing tail filled in from the germline J gene. The J gene is TRBJ2-5, the V gene TRBV20-1, with 8 positions matching TRBD2. V dropped 1 base and J dropped 2; count of bases not matched to a gene: 6. Germline-derived CDR1 and CDR2 are DFQATT and SNEGSKA (reference sequence). The CDR3 spans 15 residues. The CDR3: CSARVPSGGQETQYF. The part of the CDR3 DNA that was read is TGCAGTGCTAGAGTCCCCAGCGGGGGACAAGAGACC.

On this clone itself: The CDR3 end is not reached by the read, which stops 3 residues before it; the germline J gene fills it in. The chain uses TRBV30 and TRBJ2-1, with 11 bases fitting TRBD2. J gave up 7 bases and V 2 bases, and 7 bases lay outside the gene matches. The CDR3 runs to 15 residues. Germline CDR1 is GTSNPN and CDR2 is SVGIG (reference sequence). The CDR3 protein is CAWSSSGGPRNEQFF. CDR3 DNA, as far as it was read: TGTGCCTGGAGTTCTAGCGGGGGGCCTAGGAATGAG.

With respect to this clone: The read comes to an end 3 residues before the CDR3 does, leaving the germline J gene to fill in the end. The chain carries TRBV19 and TRBJ1-5; the match to TRBD1 covers 9 bases. With 8 bases clipped from V and 0 bases from J, the junction kept 8 bases outside the gene matches. CDR3 length: 16 residues. Germline CDR1 reads LNHDA; CDR2 reads SQIVND (reference sequence). The CDR3 is CASETGTGHSNQPQHF. The sequenced CDR3 bases are TGTGCCAGTGAGACAGGGACAGGGCATAGCAATCAGCCC.

To note about this clone: With the read ending 3 residues before the CDR3 end, the germline J gene is used to fill in that end. This chain connects TRBV12-3 or TRBV12-4 to TRBJ2-5; the D gene is possibly TRBD2 (6 bases). The V gene lost 6 bases and the J gene lost 7 bases, with 18 bases spanning the gap. The CDR3 covers 14 residues. CDR3 DNA (partial): TGTGCCAGCAGGTCGGGGGAGCAGTTTGTGACC. It encodes CASRSGEQFVT. The full-length CDR3 reads as CASRSGEQFVTQYF.

Regarding this clone: Read sequence stops 3 residues before the CDR3 end, and the germline J gene provides the missing end. V is TRBV30 and J is TRBJ1-1; 7 nucleotides line up with TRBD1. Germline lookup yields CDR1 GTSNPN and CDR2 SVGIG (reference sequence). V lost 0 bases, J lost 1 base, and 2 bases stayed unmatched. This CDR3 has 14 amino acids. The CDR3 sequence: CAWSVPGGNTEAFF. The sequenced part of the CDR3 DNA is TGTGCCTGGAGTGTACCAGGGGGGAACACTGAA.

As for this clone: The read ends 3 residues early relative to the CDR3; the germline J gene fills the gap. The chain links TRBV7-2 to TRBJ1-2; weak D call: TRBD1 (5 bases). Looked up from germline, CDR1 is SGHTA and CDR2 is FQGNSA. The CDR3 loop spans 16 amino acids. V lost 0 bases to trimming and J lost 7 bases, with 18 bases between them. The CDR3 region is CASSLANPAQGSGYTF. The CDR3 DNA, read in part, is TGTGCCAGCAGCTTAGCCAACCCGGCCCAGGGAAGTGGC.

The CDR3 sequence: CSARDRQGNQPQHF. The sequenced CDR3 bases are TGCAGTGCTAGAGACCGACAGGGCAATCAGCCC. J is TRBJ1-5 and V is TRBV20-1; the D gene is possibly TRBD1 (6 bases). Read data end 3 residues before the CDR3 end; the end is taken from the germline J gene. Germline V gene sequence: CDR1 DFQATT, CDR2 SNEGSKA (reference sequence). Trimming removed 0 bases at V and 2 bases at J, with 8 bases between. This CDR3 has 14 residues.

Details on this clone: The read ends 3 residues shy of where the CDR3 ends; the end is completed using the germline J gene. The chain joins TRBV7-6 to TRBJ2-1; 9 bases fit TRBD2. With V trimmed by 4 bases and J by 3 bases, 7 bases remained unmatched. There are 16 residues in the CDR3. The germline CDR1 and CDR2 sequences are SGHVS and FNYEAQ. The DNA read from the CDR3 is TGTGCCAGCAGCTCGAATAGCGGGAGTTTCTACAATGAG. It translates to CASSSNSGSFYNE. The complete CDR3 sequence is CASSSNSGSFYNEQFF. Together with reference TRBV7-6 and TRBJ2-1, the CDR3 gives the full variable domain: GAGVSQSPRYKVTKRGQDVALRCDPISGHVSLYWYRQALGQGPEFLTYFNYEAQQDKSGLPNDRFSAERPEGSISTLTIQRTEQRDSAMYRCASSSNSGSFYNEQFFGPGTRLTVL.

With regard to this clone: The sequenced fragment ends 3 residues before the CDR3 boundary, so the rest is inferred from the germline J gene. The chain links TRBV7-2 to TRBJ2-1; 9 bases agree with TRBD2. CDR3 length: 17 amino acids. The germline V gene has CDR1 SGHTA and CDR2 FQGNSA. Trimming took 0 bases from V and 7 from J; bases not matched to a gene: 10. CDR3 in amino acids: CASSLASGRAEGNEQFF. The sequenced CDR3 bases are TGTGCCAGCAGCTTAGCTAGCGGGAGAGCCGAGGGTAATGAG.

As regards this clone: The sequence runs out 3 residues before the end of the CDR3; the remainder is reconstructed from the germline J gene. The chain uses TRBV19 and TRBJ1-1; D ambiguous. Germline V lookup: CDR1 LNHDA, CDR2 SQIVND (reference sequence). V was pared by 5 bases and J by 4 bases, with 11 bases between. This CDR3 has 13 residues. Partial CDR3 DNA: TGTGCCAGTAGTTACGACCGGGGCACTGAA. Its protein is CASSYDRGTE. The full CDR3 protein reads CASSYDRGTEAFF. Full variable domain (remainder filled in from reference TRBV19 and TRBJ1-1): DGGITQSPKYLFRKEGQNVTLSCEQNLNHDAMYWYRQDPGQGLRLIYYSQIVNDFQKGDIAEGYSVSREKKESFPLTVTSAQKNPTAFYLCASSYDRGTEAFFGQGTRLTVV.

Turning to this clone: The CDR3 end is not reached by the read, which stops 3 residues before it; the germline J gene fills it in. The chain is built from TRBV7-8 and TRBJ2-1; D remains ambiguous. The CDR3 is 16 residues long. Germline CDR1 SGHVS, CDR2 FQNEAQ. Trimming stripped 2 bases from V and 0 bases from J, with 11 bases between. The covered CDR3 bases are TGTGCCAGCAGCTTATTTGGGCCGAGCTCCTACAATGAG. Translating gives CASSLFGPSSYNE. The CDR3, in full, reads CASSLFGPSSYNEQFF.

In the case of this clone: The CDR3 end falls 3 residues outside the read, so it is completed with the germline J gene. V usage is TRBV4-1 and J usage is TRBJ1-5, with 7 bases fitting TRBD1. Looked up from germline, CDR1 is MGHRA and CDR2 is YSYEKL. V dropped 4 bases and J dropped 3; count of bases not matched to a gene: 3. The length of the CDR3 is 14 residues. The sequenced CDR3 bases are TGCGCCAGCAGCCGACAGGGAACCAATCAGCCC. Protein sequence: CASSRQGTNQP. The entire CDR3 is CASSRQGTNQPQHF.

For this clone: The read comes to an end 3 residues before the CDR3 does, leaving the germline J gene to fill in the end. The chain has TRBV12-5 and TRBJ2-1; D gene ambiguous. This CDR3 contains 16 residues. V was clipped by 1 base and J by 8 bases, with 18 bases between them. In germline, CDR1 is LGHNT, CDR2 FRNRAP. The CDR3 is CASGLGLIDIGHEQFF. The CDR3 DNA, read in part, is TGTGCTAGTGGTTTGGGCCTTATAGACATCGGCCATGAG.